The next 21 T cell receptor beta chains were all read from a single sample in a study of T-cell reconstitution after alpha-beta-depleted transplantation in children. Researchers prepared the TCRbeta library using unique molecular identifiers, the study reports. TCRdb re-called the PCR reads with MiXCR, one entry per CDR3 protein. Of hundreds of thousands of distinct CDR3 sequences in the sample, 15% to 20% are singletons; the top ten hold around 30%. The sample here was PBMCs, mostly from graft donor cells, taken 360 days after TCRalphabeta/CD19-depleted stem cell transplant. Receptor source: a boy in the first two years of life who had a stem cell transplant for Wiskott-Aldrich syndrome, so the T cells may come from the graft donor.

CDR3 bases: TGCAGCGCCCAGGAAGACATTCAGTACTTC. Its translation: CSAQEDIQYF. J is TRBJ2-4 and V is TRBV29-1; D is unresolved. Germline CDR1 reads SQVTM; CDR2 reads ANQGSEA. The V end lost 7 bases, the J end lost 8 bases, and 9 bases lay between the germline ends. There are 10 residues in the CDR3. The full variable domain, completed using reference TRBV29-1 and TRBJ2-4, is SAVISQKPSRDICQRGTSLTIQCQVDSQVTMMFWYRQQPGQSLTLIATANQGSEATYESGFVIDKFPISRPNLTFSTLTVSNMSPEDSSIYLCSAQEDIQYFGAGTRLSVL.

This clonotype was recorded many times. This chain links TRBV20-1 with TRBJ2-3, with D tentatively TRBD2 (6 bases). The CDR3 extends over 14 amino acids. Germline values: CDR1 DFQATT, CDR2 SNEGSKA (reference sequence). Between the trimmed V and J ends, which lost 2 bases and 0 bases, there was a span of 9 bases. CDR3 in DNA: TGCAGTGCTAGAAAGGGGAGGAGCACAGATACGCAGTATTTT. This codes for CSARKGRSTDTQYF.

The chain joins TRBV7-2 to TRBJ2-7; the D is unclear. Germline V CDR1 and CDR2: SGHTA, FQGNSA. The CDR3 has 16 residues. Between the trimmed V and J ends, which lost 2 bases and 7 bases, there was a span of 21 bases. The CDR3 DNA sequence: TGTGCCAGCAGCTTATTCCTCCACGGAGTGGTGCGGGAGCAGTACTTC. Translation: CASSLFLHGVVREQYF.

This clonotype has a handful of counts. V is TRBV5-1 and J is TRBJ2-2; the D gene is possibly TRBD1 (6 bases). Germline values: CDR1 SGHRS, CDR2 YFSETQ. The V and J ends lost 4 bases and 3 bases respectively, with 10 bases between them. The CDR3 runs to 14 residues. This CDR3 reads CASSPRTDTGELFF. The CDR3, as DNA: TGCGCCAGCAGCCCCCGGACAGACACCGGGGAGCTGTTTTTT. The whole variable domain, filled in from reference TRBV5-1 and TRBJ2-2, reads KAGVTQTPRYLIKTRGQQVTLSCSPISGHRSVSWYQQTPGQGLQFLFEYFSETQRNKGNFPGRFSGRQFSNSRSEMNVSTLELGDSALYLCASSPRTDTGELFFGEGSRLTVL.

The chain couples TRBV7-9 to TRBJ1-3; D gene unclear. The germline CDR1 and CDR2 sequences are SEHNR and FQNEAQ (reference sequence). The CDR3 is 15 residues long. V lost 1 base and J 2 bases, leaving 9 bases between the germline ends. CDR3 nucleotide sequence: TGTGCCAGCAGCTTAGGCGGACTGACTGGAAACACCATATATTTT. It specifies CASSLGGLTGNTIYF.

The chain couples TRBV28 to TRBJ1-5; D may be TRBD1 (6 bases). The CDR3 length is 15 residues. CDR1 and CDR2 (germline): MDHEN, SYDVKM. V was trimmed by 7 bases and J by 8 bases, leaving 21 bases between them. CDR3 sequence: CASTVQTGIVKPQHF. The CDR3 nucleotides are TGTGCCAGCACGGTCCAAACAGGGATAGTGAAGCCCCAGCATTTT. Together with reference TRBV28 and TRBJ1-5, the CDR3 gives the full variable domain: DVKVTQSSRYLVKRTGEKVFLECVQDMDHENMFWYRQDPGLGLRLIYFSYDVKMKEKGDIPEGYSVSREKKERFSLILESASTNQTSMYLCASTVQTGIVKPQHFGDGTRLSIL.

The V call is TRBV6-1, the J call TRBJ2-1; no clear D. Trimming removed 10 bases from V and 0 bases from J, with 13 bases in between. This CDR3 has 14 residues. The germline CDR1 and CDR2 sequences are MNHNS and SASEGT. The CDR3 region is CATSSRVSYNEQFF. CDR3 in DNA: TGTGCCACATCGAGTAGGGTCTCCTACAATGAGCAGTTCTTC.

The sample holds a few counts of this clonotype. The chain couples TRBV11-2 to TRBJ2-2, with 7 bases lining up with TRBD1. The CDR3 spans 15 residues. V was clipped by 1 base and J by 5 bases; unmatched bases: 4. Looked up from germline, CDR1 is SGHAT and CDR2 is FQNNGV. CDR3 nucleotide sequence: TGTGCCAGCAGCTTAGCCCCAGGGGGTACCGGGGAGCTGTTTTTT. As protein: CASSLAPGGTGELFF.

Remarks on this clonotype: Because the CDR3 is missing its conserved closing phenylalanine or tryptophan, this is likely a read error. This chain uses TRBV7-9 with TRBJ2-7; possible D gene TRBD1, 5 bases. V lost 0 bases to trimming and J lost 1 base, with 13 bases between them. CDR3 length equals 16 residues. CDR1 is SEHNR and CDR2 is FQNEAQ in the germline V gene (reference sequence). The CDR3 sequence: CASSLAGPTPSYEQYS. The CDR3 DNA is TGTGCCAGCAGCTTAGCGGGGCCGACTCCTTCCTACGAGCAGTACTCC.

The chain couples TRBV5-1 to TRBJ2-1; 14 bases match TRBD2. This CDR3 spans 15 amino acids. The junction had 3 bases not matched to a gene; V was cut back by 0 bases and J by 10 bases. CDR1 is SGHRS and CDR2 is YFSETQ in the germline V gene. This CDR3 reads CASSLEGLAGEEQFF. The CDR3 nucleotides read TGCGCCAGCAGCTTGGAGGGACTAGCGGGAGAGGAGCAGTTCTTC.

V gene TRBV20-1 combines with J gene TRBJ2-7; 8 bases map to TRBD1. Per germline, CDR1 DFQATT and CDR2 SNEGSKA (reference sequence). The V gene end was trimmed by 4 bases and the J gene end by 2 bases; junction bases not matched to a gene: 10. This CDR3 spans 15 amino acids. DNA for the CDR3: TGCAGTGCTACCCAACGAGGGACAGGCCCCTACGAGCAGTACTTC. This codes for CSATQRGTGPYEQYF.

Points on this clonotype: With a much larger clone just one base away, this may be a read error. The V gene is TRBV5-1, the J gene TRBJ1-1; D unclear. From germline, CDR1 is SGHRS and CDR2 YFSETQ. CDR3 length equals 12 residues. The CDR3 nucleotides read TGCGCCAGCAGCTTTCGTGACACTGAAGCTCTCTTT. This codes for CASSFRDTEALF.

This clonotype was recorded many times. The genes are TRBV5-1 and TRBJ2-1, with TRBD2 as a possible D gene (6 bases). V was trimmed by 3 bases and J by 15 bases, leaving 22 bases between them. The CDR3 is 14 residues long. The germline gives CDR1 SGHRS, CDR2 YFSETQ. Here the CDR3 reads CASSWEARTTGPFF. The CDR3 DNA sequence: TGCGCCAGCAGCTGGGAGGCTCGGACTACGGGGCCGTTCTTC. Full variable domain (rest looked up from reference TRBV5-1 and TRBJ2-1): KAGVTQTPRYLIKTRGQQVTLSCSPISGHRSVSWYQQTPGQGLQFLFEYFSETQRNKGNFPGRFSGRQFSNSRSEMNVSTLELGDSALYLCASSWEARTTGPFFGPGTRLTVL.

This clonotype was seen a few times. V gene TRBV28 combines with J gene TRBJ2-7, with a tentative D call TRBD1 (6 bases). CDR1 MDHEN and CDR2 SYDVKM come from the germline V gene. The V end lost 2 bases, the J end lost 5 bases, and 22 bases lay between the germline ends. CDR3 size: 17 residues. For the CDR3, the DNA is TGTGCCAGCAGTTTACCCCGCCCCCATCGCAGGGGTAACGAGCAGTACTTC. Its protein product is CASSLPRPHRRGNEQYF.

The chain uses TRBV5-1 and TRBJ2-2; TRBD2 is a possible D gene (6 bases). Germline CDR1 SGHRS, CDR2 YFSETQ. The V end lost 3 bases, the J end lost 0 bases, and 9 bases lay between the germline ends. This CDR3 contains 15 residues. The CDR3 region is CASSYLAANTGELFF. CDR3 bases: TGCGCCAGCAGCTATTTAGCGGCGAACACCGGGGAGCTGTTTTTT.

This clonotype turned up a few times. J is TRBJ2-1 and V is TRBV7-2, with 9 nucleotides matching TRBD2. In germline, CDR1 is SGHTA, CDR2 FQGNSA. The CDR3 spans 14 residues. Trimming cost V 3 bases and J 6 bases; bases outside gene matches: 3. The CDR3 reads CASSFLAGLNEQFF. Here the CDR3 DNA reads TGTGCCAGCAGCTTCCTAGCGGGACTCAATGAGCAGTTCTTC.

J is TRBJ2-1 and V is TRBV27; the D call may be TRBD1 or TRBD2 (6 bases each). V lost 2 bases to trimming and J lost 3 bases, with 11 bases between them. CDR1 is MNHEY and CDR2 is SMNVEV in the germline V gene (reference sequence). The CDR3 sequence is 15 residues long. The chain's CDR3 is CASSLGGGYYNEQFF. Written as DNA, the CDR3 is TGTGCCAGCAGTTTAGGAGGGGGGTACTACAATGAGCAGTTCTTC.

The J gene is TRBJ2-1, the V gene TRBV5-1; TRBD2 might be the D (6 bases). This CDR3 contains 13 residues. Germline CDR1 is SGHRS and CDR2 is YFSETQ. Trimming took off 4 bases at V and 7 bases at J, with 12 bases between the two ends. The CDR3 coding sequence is TGCGCCAGCAGCATCGGGACTCCGAATGAGCAGTTCTTC. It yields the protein CASSIGTPNEQFF.

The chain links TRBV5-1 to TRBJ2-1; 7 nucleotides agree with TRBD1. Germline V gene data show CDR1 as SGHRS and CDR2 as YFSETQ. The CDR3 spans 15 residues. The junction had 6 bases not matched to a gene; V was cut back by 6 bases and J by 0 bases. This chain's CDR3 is CASNLGQLSYNEQFF. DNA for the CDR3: TGCGCCAGCAATCTGGGACAGCTCTCCTACAATGAGCAGTTCTTC. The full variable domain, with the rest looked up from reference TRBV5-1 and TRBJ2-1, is KAGVTQTPRYLIKTRGQQVTLSCSPISGHRSVSWYQQTPGQGLQFLFEYFSETQRNKGNFPGRFSGRQFSNSRSEMNVSTLELGDSALYLCASNLGQLSYNEQFFGPGTRLTVL.

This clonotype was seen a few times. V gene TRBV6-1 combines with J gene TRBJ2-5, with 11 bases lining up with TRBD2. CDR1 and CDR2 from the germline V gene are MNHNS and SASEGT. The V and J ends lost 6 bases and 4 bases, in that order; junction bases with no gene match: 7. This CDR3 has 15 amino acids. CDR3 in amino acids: CASSPRGLAAETQYF. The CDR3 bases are TGTGCCAGCAGCCCTAGGGGACTAGCGGCAGAGACCCAGTACTTC.

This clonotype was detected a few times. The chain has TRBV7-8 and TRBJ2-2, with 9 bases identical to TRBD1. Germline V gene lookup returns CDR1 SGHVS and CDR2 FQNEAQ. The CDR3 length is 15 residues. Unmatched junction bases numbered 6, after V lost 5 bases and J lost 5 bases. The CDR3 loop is CASSPGQGWTGELFF. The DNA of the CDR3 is TGTGCCAGCAGCCCGGGACAGGGTTGGACCGGGGAGCTGTTTTTT.